This TCR beta chain originates from a study of cytomegalovirus exposure and HLA in healthy donors. This clone came up a few times. The antigen is not known. It was with 60 Vbeta and 13 Jbeta primers that the PCR ran. Method: immunoSEQ multiplex PCR; TCRdb's copy keeps in-frame clones and lacks some. The sample carries approximately 110,000 clones, roughly 70% recorded once. The CDR3 is 13 amino acids. J was trimmed by 5 bases and V by 6 bases; bases with no gene match: 4. CDR1 and CDR2 from the germline V gene are LGHNA and YNFKEQ. General observations from the study: CMV antigen specificity of three CMV-associated chains was confirmed in vitro. Cytomegalovirus association was listed for 164 TCR beta chains.

The chain uses TRBV4-2 and TRBJ1-2, with TRBD1 matching 9 bases. This clonotype was obtained from a man aged 35-49 years in good health and CMV-seropositive. The sequencing sample was made of PBMCs. In nucleotides, the CDR3 is TGTGCCAGCAGAGCACAGGGGGCATATGGCTACACCTTC. Translated: CASRAQGAYGYTF.